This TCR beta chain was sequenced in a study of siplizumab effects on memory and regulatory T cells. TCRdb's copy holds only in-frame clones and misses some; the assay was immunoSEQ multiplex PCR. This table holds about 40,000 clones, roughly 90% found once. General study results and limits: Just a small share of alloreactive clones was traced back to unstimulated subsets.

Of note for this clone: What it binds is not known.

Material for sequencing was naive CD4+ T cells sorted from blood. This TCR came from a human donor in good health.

The CDR3: CASSGSGRTYNEQFF. The CDR3 nucleotides read TGTGCCAGCAGCGGGAGCGGGAGGACGTACAATGAGCAGTTCTTC. This chain connects TRBV9 to TRBJ2-1; 9 bases map to TRBD2. The germline CDR1 and CDR2 sequences are SGDLS and YYNGEE. The CDR3 contains 15 residues. V lost 3 bases to trimming and J lost 4 bases; unmatched junction nucleotides: 5.